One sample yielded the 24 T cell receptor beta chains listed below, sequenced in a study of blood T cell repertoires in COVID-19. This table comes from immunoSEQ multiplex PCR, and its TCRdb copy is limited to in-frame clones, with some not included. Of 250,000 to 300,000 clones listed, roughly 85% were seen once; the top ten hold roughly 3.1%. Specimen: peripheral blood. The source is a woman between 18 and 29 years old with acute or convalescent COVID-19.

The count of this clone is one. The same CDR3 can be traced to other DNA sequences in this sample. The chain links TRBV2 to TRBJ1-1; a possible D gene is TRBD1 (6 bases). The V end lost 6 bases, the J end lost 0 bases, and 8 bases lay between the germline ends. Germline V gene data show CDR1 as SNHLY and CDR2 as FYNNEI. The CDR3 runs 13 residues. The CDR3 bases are TGTGCCAGCAGACAGGGTCTGAACACTGAAGCTTTCTTT. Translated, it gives CASRQGLNTEAFF.

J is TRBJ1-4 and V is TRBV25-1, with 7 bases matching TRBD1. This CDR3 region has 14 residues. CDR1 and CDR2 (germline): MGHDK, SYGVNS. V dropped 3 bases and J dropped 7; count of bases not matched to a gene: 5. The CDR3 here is CASSDPRGVEKLFF. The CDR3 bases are TGTGCCAGCAGTGACCCCAGGGGGGTTGAAAAACTGTTTTTT.

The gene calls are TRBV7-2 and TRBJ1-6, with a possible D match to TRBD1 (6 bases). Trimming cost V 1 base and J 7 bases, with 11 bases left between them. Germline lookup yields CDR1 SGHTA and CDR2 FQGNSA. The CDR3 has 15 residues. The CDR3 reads CASSLGGQGNSPLHF. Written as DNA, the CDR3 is TGTGCCAGCAGCTTAGGGGGGCAAGGGAATTCACCCCTCCACTTT. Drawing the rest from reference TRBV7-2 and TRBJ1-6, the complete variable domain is GAGVSQSPSNKVTEKGKDVELRCDPISGHTALYWYRQSLGQGLEFLIYFQGNSAPDKSGLPSDRFSAERTGGSVSTLTIQRTQQEDSAVYLCASSLGGQGNSPLHFGNGTRLTVT.

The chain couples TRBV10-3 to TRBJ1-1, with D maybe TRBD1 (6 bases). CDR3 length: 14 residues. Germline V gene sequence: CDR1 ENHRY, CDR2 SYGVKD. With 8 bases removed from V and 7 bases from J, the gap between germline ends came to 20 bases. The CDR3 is CAICERETGYEAFF. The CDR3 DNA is TGTGCCATCTGCGAGAGGGAGACAGGCTATGAAGCTTTCTTT.

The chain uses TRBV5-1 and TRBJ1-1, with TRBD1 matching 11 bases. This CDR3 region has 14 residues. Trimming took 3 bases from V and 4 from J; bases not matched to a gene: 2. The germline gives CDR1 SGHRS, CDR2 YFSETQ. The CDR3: CASSYGTGGTEAFF. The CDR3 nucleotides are TGCGCCAGCAGCTACGGGACAGGGGGCACTGAAGCTTTCTTT.

The CDR3 DNA follows: TGTGCCAGCAGCGTAGCCCCAAATTCACCCCTCCACTTT. Amino acids: CASSVAPNSPLHF. The V gene is TRBV9, the J gene TRBJ1-6; D is undetermined. From germline, CDR1 is SGDLS and CDR2 YYNGEE. Trimming took off 0 bases at V and 7 bases at J, with 5 bases between the two ends. This CDR3 is built from 13 residues.

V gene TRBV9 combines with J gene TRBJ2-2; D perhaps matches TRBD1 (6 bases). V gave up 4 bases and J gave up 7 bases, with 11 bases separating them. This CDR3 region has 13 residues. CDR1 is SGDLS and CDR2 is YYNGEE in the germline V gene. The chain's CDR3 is CASSQSRGGELFF. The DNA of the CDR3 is TGTGCCAGCAGCCAATCCAGGGGCGGGGAGCTGTTTTTT. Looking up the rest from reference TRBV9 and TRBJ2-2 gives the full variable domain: DSGVTQTPKHLITATGQRVTLRCSPRSGDLSVYWYQQSLDQGLQFLIQYYNGEERAKGNILERFSAQQFPDLHSELNLSSLELGDSALYFCASSQSRGGELFFGEGSRLTVL.

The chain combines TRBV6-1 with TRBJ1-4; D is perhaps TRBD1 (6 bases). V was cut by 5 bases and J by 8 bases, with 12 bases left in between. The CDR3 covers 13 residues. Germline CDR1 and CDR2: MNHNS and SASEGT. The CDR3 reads CASSWQGKEKLFF. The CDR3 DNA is TGTGCCAGCAGTTGGCAGGGGAAGGAAAAACTGTTTTTT.

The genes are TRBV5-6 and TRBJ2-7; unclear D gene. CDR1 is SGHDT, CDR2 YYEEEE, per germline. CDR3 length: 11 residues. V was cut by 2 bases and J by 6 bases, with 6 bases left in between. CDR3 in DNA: TGTGCCAGCAGCTTACCGGGCGAGCAGTACTTC. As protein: CASSLPGEQYF.

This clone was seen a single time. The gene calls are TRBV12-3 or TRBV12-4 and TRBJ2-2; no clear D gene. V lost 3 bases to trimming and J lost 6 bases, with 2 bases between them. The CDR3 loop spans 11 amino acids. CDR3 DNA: TGTGCCAGCAGTTTCTCCGGGGAGCTGTTTTTT. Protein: CASSFSGELFF.

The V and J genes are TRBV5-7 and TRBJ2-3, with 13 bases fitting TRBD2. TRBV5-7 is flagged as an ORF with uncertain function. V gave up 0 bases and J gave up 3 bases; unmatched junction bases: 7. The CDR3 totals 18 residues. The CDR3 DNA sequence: TGTGCCAGCAGCTTGGGACTAGCGGGAGGTTTCAGTACAGATACGCAGTATTTT. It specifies CASSLGLAGGFSTDTQYF.

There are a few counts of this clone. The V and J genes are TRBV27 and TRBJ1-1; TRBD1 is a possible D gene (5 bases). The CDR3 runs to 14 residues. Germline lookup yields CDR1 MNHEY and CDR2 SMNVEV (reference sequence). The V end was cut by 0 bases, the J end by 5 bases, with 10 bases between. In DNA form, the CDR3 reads TGTGCCAGCAGTTTATCTTATAAGGGGACTGAAGCTTTCTTT. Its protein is CASSLSYKGTEAFF.

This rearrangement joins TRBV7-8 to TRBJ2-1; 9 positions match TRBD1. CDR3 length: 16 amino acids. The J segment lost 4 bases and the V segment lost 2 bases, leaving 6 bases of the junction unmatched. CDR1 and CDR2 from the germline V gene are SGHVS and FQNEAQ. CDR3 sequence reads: CASSLWDRARYNEQFF. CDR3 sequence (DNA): TGTGCCAGCAGCTTATGGGACAGGGCGAGGTACAATGAGCAGTTCTTC.

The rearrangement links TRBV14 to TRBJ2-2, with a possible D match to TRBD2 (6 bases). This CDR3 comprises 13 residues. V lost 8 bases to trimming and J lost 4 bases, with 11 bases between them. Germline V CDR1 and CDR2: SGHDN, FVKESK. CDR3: CASAGRPTGELFF. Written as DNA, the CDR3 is TGTGCCAGCGCGGGACGGCCCACCGGGGAGCTGTTTTTT.

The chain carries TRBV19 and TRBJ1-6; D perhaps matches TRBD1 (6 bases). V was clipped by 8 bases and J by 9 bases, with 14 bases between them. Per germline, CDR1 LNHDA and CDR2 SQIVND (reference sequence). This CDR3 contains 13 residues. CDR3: CASATGLGSPLHF. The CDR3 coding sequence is TGTGCCAGTGCCACAGGGCTGGGTTCACCCCTCCACTTT.

The CDR3: CASSQTFPATSTDTQYF. CDR3 nucleotide sequence: TGTGCCAGCAGCCAAACCTTTCCGGCGACTAGCACAGATACGCAGTATTTT. This chain joins TRBV11-2 and TRBJ2-3; D uncertain. The CDR3 loop spans 17 amino acids. Germline V gene lookup returns CDR1 SGHAT and CDR2 FQNNGV. Between the trimmed V and J ends, which lost 5 bases and 0 bases, there was a span of 18 bases.

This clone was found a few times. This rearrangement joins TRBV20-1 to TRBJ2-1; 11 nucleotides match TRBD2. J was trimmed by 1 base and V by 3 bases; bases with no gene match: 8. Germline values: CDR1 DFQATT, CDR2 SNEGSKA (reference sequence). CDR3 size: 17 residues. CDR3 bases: TGCAGTGCTAGTGACTCCTGGACTAGCGGGTCCTACAATGAGCAGTTCTTC. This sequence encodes CSASDSWTSGSYNEQFF.

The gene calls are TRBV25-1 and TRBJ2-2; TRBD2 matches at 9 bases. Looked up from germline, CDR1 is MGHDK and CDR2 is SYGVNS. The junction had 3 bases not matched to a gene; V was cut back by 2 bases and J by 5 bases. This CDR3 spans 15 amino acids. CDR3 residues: CASSEAGGRTGELFF. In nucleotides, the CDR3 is TGTGCCAGCAGTGAAGCGGGAGGGCGGACCGGGGAGCTGTTTTTT.

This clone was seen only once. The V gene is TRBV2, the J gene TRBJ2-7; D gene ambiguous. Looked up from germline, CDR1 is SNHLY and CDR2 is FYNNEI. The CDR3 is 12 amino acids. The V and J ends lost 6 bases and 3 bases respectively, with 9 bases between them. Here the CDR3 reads CASRADHYEQYF. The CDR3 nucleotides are TGTGCCAGCAGAGCCGATCACTACGAGCAGTACTTC.

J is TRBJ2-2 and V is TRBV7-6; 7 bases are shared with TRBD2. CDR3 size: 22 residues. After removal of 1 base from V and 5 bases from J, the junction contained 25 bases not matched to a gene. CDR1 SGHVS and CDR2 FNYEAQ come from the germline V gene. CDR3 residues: CASSLVPEASGRGVGGTGELFF. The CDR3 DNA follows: TGTGCCAGCAGCTTAGTACCGGAGGCTTCGGGACGGGGGGTCGGTGGGACCGGGGAGCTGTTTTTT.

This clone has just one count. Here the CDR3 reads CASSVGASGRAEQYF. The CDR3 DNA is TGTGCCAGCAGCGTAGGTGCTAGCGGGAGGGCGGAGCAGTACTTC. The chain carries TRBV9 and TRBJ2-7; 12 nucleotides match TRBD2. The length of the CDR3 is 15 residues. The trim removed 0 bases at V and 7 bases at J, leaving 5 bases unmatched. Germline V lookup: CDR1 SGDLS, CDR2 YYNGEE.

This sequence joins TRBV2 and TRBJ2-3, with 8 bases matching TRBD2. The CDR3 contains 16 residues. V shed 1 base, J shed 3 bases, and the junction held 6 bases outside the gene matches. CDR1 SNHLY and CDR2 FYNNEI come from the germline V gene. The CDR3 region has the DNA TGTGCCAGCAGTGAAGTGGGACTAGGGAGAACAGATACGCAGTATTTT. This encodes CASSEVGLGRTDTQYF.

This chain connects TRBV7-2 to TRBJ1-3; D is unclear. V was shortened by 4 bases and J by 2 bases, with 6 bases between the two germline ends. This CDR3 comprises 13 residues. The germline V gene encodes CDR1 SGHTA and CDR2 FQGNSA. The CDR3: CASSWPPGNTIYF. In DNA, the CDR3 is TGTGCCAGCAGCTGGCCACCTGGAAACACCATATATTTT. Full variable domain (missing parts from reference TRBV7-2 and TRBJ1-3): GAGVSQSPSNKVTEKGKDVELRCDPISGHTALYWYRQSLGQGLEFLIYFQGNSAPDKSGLPSDRFSAERTGGSVSTLTIQRTQQEDSAVYLCASSWPPGNTIYFGEGSWLTVV.

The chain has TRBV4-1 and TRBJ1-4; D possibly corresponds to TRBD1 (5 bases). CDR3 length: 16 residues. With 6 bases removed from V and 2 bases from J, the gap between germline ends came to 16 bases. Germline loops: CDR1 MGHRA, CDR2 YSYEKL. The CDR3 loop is CASRATSGRTNEKLFF. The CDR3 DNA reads TGCGCCAGCAGGGCCACCTCAGGGAGGACTAATGAAAAACTGTTTTTT.